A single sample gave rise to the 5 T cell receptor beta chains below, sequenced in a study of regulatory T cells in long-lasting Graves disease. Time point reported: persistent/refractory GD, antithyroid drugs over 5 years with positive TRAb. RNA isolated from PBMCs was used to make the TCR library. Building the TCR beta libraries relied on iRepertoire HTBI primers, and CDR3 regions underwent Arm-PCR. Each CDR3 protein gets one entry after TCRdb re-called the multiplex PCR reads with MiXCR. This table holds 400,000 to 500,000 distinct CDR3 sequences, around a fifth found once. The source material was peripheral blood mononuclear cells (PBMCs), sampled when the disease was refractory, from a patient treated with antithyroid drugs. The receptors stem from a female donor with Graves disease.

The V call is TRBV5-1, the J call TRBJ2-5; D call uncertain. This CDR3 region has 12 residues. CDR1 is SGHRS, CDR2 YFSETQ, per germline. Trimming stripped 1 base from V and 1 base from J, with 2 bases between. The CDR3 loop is CASSLIQETQYF. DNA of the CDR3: TGCGCCAGCAGCTTGATCCAAGAGACCCAGTACTTC.

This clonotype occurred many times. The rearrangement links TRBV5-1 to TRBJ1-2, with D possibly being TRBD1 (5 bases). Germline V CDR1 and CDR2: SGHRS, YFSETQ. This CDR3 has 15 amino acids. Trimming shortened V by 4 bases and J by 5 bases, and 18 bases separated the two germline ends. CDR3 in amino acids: CASSRRHSREYGYTF. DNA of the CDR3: TGCGCCAGCAGCAGACGACATTCCAGGGAATATGGCTACACCTTC.

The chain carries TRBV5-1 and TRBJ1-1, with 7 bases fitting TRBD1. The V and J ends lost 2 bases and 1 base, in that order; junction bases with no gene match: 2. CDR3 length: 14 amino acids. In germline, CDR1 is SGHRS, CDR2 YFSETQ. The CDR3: CASSLDRANTEAFF. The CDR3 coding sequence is TGCGCCAGCAGCTTAGACAGGGCGAACACTGAAGCTTTCTTT.

DNA of the CDR3: TGCGCCAGCAGCCAGTTCGGCCTAGCCAAAAACATTCAGTACTTC. This translates into CASSQFGLAKNIQYF. The chain links TRBV4-1 to TRBJ2-4; D is undetermined. The CDR3 contains 15 residues. Germline V gene lookup returns CDR1 MGHRA and CDR2 YSYEKL. V was clipped by 3 bases and J by 0 bases, with 9 bases between them.

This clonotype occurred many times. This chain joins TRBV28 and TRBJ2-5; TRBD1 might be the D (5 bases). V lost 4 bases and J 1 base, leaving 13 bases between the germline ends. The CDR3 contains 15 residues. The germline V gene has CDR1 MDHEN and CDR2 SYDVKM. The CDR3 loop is CASSSPQASQETQYF. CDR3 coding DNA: TGTGCCAGCAGTTCACCACAGGCTTCCCAAGAGACCCAGTACTTC.